This T cell receptor beta chain was sequenced during a study of graft-versus-host responses after intestinal transplantation. Overall study context: Anti-thymocyte globulin induction preceded roughly 3 years of tacrolimus and steroid maintenance in all recipients.

Method: immunoSEQ multiplex PCR; TCRdb's copy keeps in-frame clones and lacks some. The repertoire includes some 120,000 clones, approximately 90% of them detected once, and around 0.2% sits in the top ten. The germline V gene encodes CDR1 LNHDA and CDR2 SQIVND (reference sequence). The CDR3 contains 14 residues. Trimming shortened V by 5 bases and J by 0 bases, and 11 bases separated the two germline ends. Comment on this clone: What it recognizes is unknown.

The receptor was isolated from a human donor who received an intestinal transplant. The gene calls are TRBV19 and TRBJ2-7; D perhaps matches TRBD1 (6 bases). The input for sequencing was unstimulated CD4+ T cells sorted from spleen or lymph node cells, taken before intestinal transplant. The CDR3 nucleotides are TGTGCCAGTAGTTCCAGGGGCACCTCCTACGAGCAGTACTTC. Its protein product is CASSSRGTSYEQYF.